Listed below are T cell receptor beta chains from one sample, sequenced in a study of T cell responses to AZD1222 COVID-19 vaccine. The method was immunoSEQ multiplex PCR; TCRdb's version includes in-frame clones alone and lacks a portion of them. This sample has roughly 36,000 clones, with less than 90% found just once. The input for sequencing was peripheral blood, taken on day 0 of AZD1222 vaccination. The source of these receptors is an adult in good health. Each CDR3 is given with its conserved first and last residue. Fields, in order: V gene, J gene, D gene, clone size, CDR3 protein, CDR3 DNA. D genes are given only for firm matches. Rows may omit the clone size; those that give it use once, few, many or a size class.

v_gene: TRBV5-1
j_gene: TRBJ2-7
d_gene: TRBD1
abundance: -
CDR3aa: CASSLDRYEQYF
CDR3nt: TGCGCCAGCAGCCTGGACAGGTACGAGCAGTACTTC

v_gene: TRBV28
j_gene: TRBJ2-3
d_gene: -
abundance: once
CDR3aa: CASRERGRADTQYF
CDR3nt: TGTGCCAGCAGGGAGAGGGGGAGGGCAGATACGCAGTATTTT

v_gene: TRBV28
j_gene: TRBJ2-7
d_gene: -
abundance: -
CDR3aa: CASSPTPQGSEQYF
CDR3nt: TGTGCCAGCAGTCCTACCCCGCAGGGGAGCGAGCAGTACTTC

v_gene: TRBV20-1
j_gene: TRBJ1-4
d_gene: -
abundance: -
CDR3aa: CSASWLEKLFF
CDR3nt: TGCAGTGCTAGCTGGCTCGAAAAACTGTTTTTT

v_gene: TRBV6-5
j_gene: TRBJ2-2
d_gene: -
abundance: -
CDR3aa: CASSYGPDGNTGELFF
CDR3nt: TGTGCCAGCAGTTACGGTCCGGACGGGAACACCGGGGAGCTGTTTTTT

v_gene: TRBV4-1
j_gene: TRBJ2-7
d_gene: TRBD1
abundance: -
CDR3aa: CASSQDLGQGTHEQYF
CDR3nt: TGCGCCAGCAGCCAAGATCTCGGACAGGGCACCCACGAGCAGTACTTC

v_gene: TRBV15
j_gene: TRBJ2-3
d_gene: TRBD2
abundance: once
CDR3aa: CATSSYGTSGARRDTQYF
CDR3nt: TGTGCCACCAGCAGTTACGGGACTAGCGGGGCCAGGCGAGATACGCAGTATTTT

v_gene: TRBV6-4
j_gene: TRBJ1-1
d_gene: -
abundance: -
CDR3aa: CASSGDMNTEAFF
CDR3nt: TGTGCCAGCAGTGGTGATATGAACACTGAAGCTTTCTTT

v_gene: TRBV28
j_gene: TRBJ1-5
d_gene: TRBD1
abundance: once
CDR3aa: CASRRQGASNQPQHF
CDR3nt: TGTGCCAGCAGGAGACAGGGGGCTAGCAATCAGCCCCAGCATTTT

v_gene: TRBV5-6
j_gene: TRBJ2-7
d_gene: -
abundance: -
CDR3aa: CASSLGGYEQYF
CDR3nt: TGTGCCAGCAGCTTGGGCGGCTACGAGCAGTACTTC

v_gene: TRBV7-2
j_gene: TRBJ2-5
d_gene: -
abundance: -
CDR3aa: CASSISTSRETQYF
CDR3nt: TGTGCCAGCAGCATTTCAACTAGCCGGGAGACCCAGTACTTC

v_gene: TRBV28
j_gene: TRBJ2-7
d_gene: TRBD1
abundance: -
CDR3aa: CASSRQTGGNYEQYF
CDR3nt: TGTGCCAGCAGTCGGCAGACAGGGGGAAACTACGAGCAGTACTTC

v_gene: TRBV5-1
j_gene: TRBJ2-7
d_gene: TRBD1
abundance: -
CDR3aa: CASSFEDQGADEQYF
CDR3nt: TGCGCCAGCAGCTTCGAGGATCAGGGGGCCGACGAGCAGTACTTC

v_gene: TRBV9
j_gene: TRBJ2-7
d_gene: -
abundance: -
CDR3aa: CASSETGLMYEQYF
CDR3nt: TGTGCCAGCAGCGAGACGGGGCTTATGTACGAGCAGTACTTC

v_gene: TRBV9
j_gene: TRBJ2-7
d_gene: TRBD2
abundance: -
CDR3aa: CASSVTIGLAYEQYF
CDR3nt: TGTGCCAGCAGCGTAACTATTGGACTAGCCTACGAGCAGTACTTC

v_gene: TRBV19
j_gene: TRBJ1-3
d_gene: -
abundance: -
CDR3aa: CASSISSTVLGNTIYF
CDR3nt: TGTGCCAGTAGTATTAGTTCGACAGTCCTTGGAAACACCATATATTTT

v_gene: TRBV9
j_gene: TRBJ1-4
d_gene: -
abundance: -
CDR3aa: CASSRGERNEKLFF
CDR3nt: TGTGCCAGCAGTCGGGGGGAGAGGAATGAAAAACTGTTTTTT

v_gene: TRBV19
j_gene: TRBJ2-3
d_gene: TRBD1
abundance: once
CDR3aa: CASSRPGQGVPDTQYF
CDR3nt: TGTGCCAGTAGTCGCCCGGGACAGGGAGTGCCAGATACGCAGTATTTT

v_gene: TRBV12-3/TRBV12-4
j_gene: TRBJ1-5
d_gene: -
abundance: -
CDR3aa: CASSIDVNQPQHF
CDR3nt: TGTGCCAGCAGTATAGACGTGAATCAGCCCCAGCATTTT

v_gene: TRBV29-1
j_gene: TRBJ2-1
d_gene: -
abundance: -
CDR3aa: CSVDGRVNEQFF
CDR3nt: TGCAGCGTTGATGGCAGGGTGAATGAGCAGTTCTTC

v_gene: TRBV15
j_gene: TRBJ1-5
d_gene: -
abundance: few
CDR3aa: CATSSSQGMGPSVSNQPQHF
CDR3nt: TGTGCCACCAGCTCATCCCAAGGGATGGGACCTTCGGTGAGCAATCAGCCCCAGCATTTT

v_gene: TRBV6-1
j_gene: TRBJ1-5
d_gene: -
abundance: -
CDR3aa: CASSEADGNQPQHF
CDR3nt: TGTGCCAGCAGTGAAGCGGACGGGAATCAGCCCCAGCATTTT

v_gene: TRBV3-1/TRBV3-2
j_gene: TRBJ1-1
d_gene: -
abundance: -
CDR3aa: CASSQIQGRGTEAFF
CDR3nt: TGTGCCAGCAGCCAAATCCAGGGTAGGGGCACTGAAGCTTTCTTT

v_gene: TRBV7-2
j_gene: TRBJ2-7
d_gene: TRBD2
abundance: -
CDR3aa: CASSLGRASGSEDEQYF
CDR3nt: TGTGCCAGCAGCTTAGGAAGGGCTAGCGGGAGTGAGGACGAGCAGTACTTC

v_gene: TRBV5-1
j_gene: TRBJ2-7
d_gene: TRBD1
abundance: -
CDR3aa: CASSFRTGRTYEQYF
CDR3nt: TGCGCCAGCAGCTTCAGGACAGGGAGGACCTACGAGCAGTACTTC

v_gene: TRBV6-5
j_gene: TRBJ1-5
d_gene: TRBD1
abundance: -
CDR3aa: CASSYAGGMNQPQHF
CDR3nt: TGTGCCAGCAGTTACGCAGGGGGCATGAATCAGCCCCAGCATTTT

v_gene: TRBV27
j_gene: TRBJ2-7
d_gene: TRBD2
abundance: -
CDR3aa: CASSLIAGVSYEQYF
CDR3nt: TGTGCCAGCAGTTTAATTGCGGGAGTCTCTTACGAGCAGTACTTC

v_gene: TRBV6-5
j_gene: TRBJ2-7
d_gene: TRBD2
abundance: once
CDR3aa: CASSLGLATFEQYF
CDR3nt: TGTGCCAGCAGTCTGGGACTAGCGACCTTCGAGCAGTACTTC

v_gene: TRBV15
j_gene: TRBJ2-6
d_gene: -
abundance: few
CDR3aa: CATSGSSGSGANVLTF
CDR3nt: TGTGCCACCAGCGGGAGCTCGGGCTCTGGGGCCAACGTCCTGACTTTC

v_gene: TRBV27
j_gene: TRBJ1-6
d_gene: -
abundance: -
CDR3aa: CASRGGPGNSPLHF
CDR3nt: TGTGCCAGCAGGGGAGGTCCAGGAAATTCACCCCTCCACTTT

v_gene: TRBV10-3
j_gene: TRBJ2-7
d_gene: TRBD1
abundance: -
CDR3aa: CAISESNRGTSYEQYF
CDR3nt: TGTGCCATCAGTGAGTCGAACAGGGGAACCTCCTACGAGCAGTACTTC

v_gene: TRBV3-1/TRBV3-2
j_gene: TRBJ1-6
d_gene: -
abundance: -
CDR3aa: CASSQGSNSWNSPLHF
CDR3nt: TGTGCCAGCAGCCAAGGATCTAACAGTTGGAATTCACCCCTCCACTTT

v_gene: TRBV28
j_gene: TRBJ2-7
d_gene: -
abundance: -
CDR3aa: CASSLAGTYEQYF
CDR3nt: TGTGCCAGCAGTTTAGCCGGGACCTACGAGCAGTACTTC

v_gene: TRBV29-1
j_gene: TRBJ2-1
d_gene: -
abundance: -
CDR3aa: CSVEGPGDKSYNEQFF
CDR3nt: TGCAGCGTTGAAGGGCCCGGGGACAAATCATACAATGAGCAGTTCTTC

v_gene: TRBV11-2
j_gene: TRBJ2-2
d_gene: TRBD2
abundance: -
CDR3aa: CASSTGLAGGLTGELFF
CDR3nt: TGTGCCAGCAGCACGGGACTAGCGGGGGGGCTCACCGGGGAGCTGTTTTTT

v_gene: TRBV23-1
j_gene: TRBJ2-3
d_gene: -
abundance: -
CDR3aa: CASSQQGLSTDTQYF
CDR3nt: TGCGCCAGCAGTCAACAGGGGTTAAGCACAGATACGCAGTATTTT

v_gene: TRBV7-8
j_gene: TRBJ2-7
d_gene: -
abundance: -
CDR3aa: CASSLTGLAYEQYF
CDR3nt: TGTGCCAGCAGCTTAACAGGGTTAGCCTACGAGCAGTACTTC

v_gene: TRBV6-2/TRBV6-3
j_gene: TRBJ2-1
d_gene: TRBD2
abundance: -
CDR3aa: CASSSRAGGAYEQFF
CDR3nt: TGTGCCAGCAGTTCGCGAGCGGGAGGGGCCTATGAGCAGTTCTTC

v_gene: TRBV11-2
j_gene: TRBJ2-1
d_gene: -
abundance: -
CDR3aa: CASSKIQVPSYNEQFF
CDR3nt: TGTGCCAGCAGCAAAATACAGGTACCCTCCTACAATGAGCAGTTCTTC

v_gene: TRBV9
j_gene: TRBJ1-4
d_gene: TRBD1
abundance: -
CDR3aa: CASSVGGTDGNEKLFF
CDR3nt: TGTGCCAGCAGCGTAGGGGGGACAGACGGGAATGAAAAACTGTTTTTT

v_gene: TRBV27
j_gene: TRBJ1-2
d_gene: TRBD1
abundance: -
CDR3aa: CASSSWTGGYGYTF
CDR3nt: TGTGCCAGCAGTTCTTGGACAGGGGGCTATGGCTACACCTTC

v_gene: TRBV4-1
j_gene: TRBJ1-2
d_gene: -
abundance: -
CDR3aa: CASSQVGGQNGYTF
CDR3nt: TGCGCCAGCAGCCAAGTTGGTGGACAGAATGGCTACACCTTC

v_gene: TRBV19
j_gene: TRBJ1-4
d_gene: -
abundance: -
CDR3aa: CASSIRGKLFF
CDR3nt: TGTGCCAGTAGTATTAGAGGAAAACTGTTTTTT

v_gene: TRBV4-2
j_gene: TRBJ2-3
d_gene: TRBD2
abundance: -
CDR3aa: CASSQGAGGGPSDTQYF
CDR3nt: TGTGCCAGCAGCCAAGGGGCGGGAGGCGGTCCGTCGGATACGCAGTATTTT

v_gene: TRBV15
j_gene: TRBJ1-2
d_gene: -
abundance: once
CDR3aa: CATSRGTNEVYGYTF
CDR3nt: TGTGCCACCAGCCGCGGGACTAATGAGGTCTATGGCTACACCTTC

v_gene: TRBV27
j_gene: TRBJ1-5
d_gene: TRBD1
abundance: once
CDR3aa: CASSPGTGNQPQHF
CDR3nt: TGTGCCAGCAGCCCTGGGACAGGGAATCAGCCCCAGCATTTT